Given below is one TCR beta chain in context. Its antigen is unknown. Per-nucleotide qualities are absent, and no much larger clonotype sits a single base away. The protocol used for the library was the immunoSEQ multiplex PCR assay. For the multiplex PCR, a mixture combining 60 forward primers for TCR Vbeta segments and 13 reverse primers for TCR Jbeta segments was used. A multiplex PCR assay on genomic DNA amplified the CDR3 region of rearranged TCR beta genes. On the Illumina HiSeq System, the amplified TCR beta libraries were sequenced as 87-base-pair reads. Regarding the original processing steps: A later analysis tallied approximately 87 million unique TCR beta chains across the 660 or so repertoires, and about 12 million of those chains were shared by two or more donors. A nearest-neighbor algorithm error-corrected the raw reads and collapsed the reads into unique sequences, merging closely related sequences to remove PCR and sequencing errors. CDR3 sequences were aligned to IMGT reference sequences to assign V, D and J gene segments. For a sequence to be retained, a match of at least six nucleotides was required to both a V gene segment and a J gene segment. A rearrangement was called productive if the CDR3 had no stop codons and remained in frame with V and J, and every other rearrangement was called non-productive. Following IMGT convention, CDR3 was defined as the stretch from the second conserved V-encoded cysteine to the conserved J-encoded phenylalanine. Sequences without an unambiguous match to a single V gene segment were excluded from the earlier analysis of almost 600 of the donors. In an earlier analysis of approximately 560 of the donors, a V segment was called functional when productive rearrangements were above 56.7%, and segregating when the standard deviation between donors exceeded 5%. A statistical classification framework was built to diagnose cytomegalovirus status from the catalog of TCR beta chain sequences. V and J gene assignment, in a later analysis, came from comparing TCR nucleotide sequences with IMGT/GENE-DB human TR gene sequences. The TCRdist pipeline was used in a later analysis to assign CDR3 sequences and most-parsimonious VDJ recombination scenarios. In a later analysis, every TCR beta chain was defined by the combination of its CDR3 amino acid sequence and its V-gene family, and reads without a unique V-gene family were dropped. In a later analysis, fewer than 650 highly shared, low-generation-probability nucleotide sequences were removed to address suspected cross-contamination and a sequencing artifact. For each public chain, a later analysis derived a clonal expansion index from normalized ranks of inferred template counts within each repertoire. Generation probabilities in a later analysis came from a VDJ recombination model fitted to out-of-frame rearrangements, and those results were checked against IGoR. In a later analysis, TCR-TCR, TCR-HLA and TCR-CMV co-occurrence was scored with hypergeometric tests, and a repertoire-size bias correction was applied to TCR pairs. In a later analysis, false discovery rates were estimated by permuting HLA or CMV assignments 20 times. In a later analysis, co-occurring TCRs were grouped using DBSCAN, and TCRdist sequence similarity was added for clustering within HLA-allele-positive subsets. Repertoires with fewer than 30,000 or more than 120,000 public chains, plus five repertoires with anomalous nucleotide sharing, were excluded from co-occurrence clustering. Here the immuneACCESS table is served through TCRdb, limited to in-frame sequences with V and J called. Missing clones are a known gap in these copies; in checked studies unresolved V genes cover under half, and the rest lacks a known reason. The DNA gave D and trimming, while V, J and clone size come from that table. The sample table holds almost 200,000 clones, of which roughly 85% were seen once. Of the sample, about 2% is held by the ten largest clones.

The data are from a study of cytomegalovirus exposure and HLA in healthy donors (dated by TCRdb to about 2017). About the investigation overall: In an earlier analysis of several hundred of the donors, around 290 Gb of sequence data and 90 million to 120 million unique TCR beta sequences from some 170 million T cells were reported. Genome-wide SNP genotypes for about 60% of the roughly 670 donors were used in a later genetic analysis, which treated that subset as a discovery cohort. To study patterns of TCR occurrence, a later analysis re-analyzed previously published TCR beta repertoires from 700 or so donors and added high-resolution HLA genotyping. To predict cytomegalovirus infection status, the study brought together high-throughput TCR immunosequencing, statistical association of individual TCRs with disease status, and machine learning. Among some 400 genotyped donors of the cohort, an average of approximately 240,000 unique TCR beta nucleotide sequences was sequenced per donor, of which roughly 18% were non-productive. Along with the approximately 650-subject first cohort, a separate validation cohort of over a hundred different subjects was used. The T cell repertoires of several hundred subjects were profiled by immunosequencing and related to cytomegalovirus serostatus. Class I and class II HLA loci were covered by the typing at four-digit resolution. The later analysis used no new phenotypic data to find candidate immune exposures, relying instead on TCR beta sequences and their occurrence across donors. Donor age, sex, ethnicity and CMV serostatus were compiled alongside the repertoire data. To decide whether each TCR beta V gene segment behaved as functional or pseudogenic, an earlier analysis of approximately 590 of the donors relied on high-throughput TCR beta sequencing. About five DR-DQ haplotypes were handled as single units for association and clustering because linkage in the cohort was strong. Every repertoire in the discovery cohort had been generated on one and the same sequencing platform. The study aimed to test whether signatures of past pathogen exposure could be identified by cataloging public T cell receptors. An early release covering roughly 640 HLA-typed donors comprised around 300 gigabases of sequencing data and tens of millions of unique TCR sequences. The genetic ancestry cluster associated with self-reported Caucasian donors included roughly 84% of the roughly 410 genotyped donors. The number of donors typed differed by locus, with 629-630 for A, B, C, DRB1 and DQB1, roughly 520 for DQA1, about 610 for DPA1, and approximately 470 for DPB1.

V ends up 2 bases short and J 4 bases short, with an unmatched junction base count of 17. The germline V gene sets CDR1 to SGHTA and CDR2 to FQGNSA. Taken from cysteine to phenylalanine, the CDR3 has 19 residues. The only DNA kept is the CDR3, 57 bases in frame from the first base. The cohort comprised approximately 700 healthy bone marrow donors. At the time of sampling, every cohort member was nominally healthy, though immune exposures that went unrecorded were likely present. The donor was CMV seronegative and belonged to the group of over 300 seronegative cohort members. A peripheral blood sample was collected from each donor, and TCR beta sequencing was performed on peripheral blood mononuclear cells. Genomic DNA was extracted from the blood cell samples with the Qiagen DNeasy Blood Extraction Kit. The paper's findings and limits, for the study overall: Roughly uniform sequencing depth across donors was assumed in presence/absence analyses, although this assumption may not hold. In a later genetic analysis, fewer N-insertions in productive TCRs were reported among donors in an Asian-associated ancestry cluster than the roughly 700-donor mean. Most TCR sequences were seen in very few donors, while some public TCRs were found in many individuals. The classifier was reported to diagnose cytomegalovirus status with high specificity and sensitivity in both the original cohort and the validation cohort. Because HLA typing was missing for some donors at each locus, association tests included only the typed subset. Because the 87-base-pair reads could not distinguish some IMGT-functional V segments, including TRBV6-2 and TRBV6-3, those segments were excluded. V-gene and J-gene trimming of TCR beta chains was associated with a missense DCLRE1C variant in a later genetic analysis, and the association was replicated in an independent cohort. In a later analysis, most CMV-associated TCR beta chains were found to appear HLA-restricted, with HLA associations seemingly driven largely by CMV exposure. Only TCR beta chains were sequenced in this cohort, and the absence of alpha or paired-chain data limited detectable features. In a later analysis, HLA-associated TCR beta chains were found to be more clonally expanded and to have lower generation probabilities than equally common non-associated chains. The earlier analysis of 587 of the donors excluded 15 to 20 rarely observed V segments, including chromosome 9 orphons, because counts were too low. Assigning TCR associations to individual alleles was difficult when HLA alleles, especially DR and DQ, strongly co-occurred. It was suggested by the authors that the approach could potentially be generalized to other disease states and immunological phenotypes. An earlier analysis of 587 of the donors showed that most TCR beta V segments appeared in productive rearrangements either about 90% or about 30% of the time, which broadly matched IMGT annotations. The only immune exposure information available for the cohort was CMV serostatus. A later analysis found that TCR association rates varied across HLA loci, with DRB1 alleles showing the most associated TCRs and HLA-C alleles the fewest. A group of highly shared sequence variants was considered likely to be a technical artifact of the sequencing pipeline. A further reported finding was that TCR beta sequences accurately predicted the HLA-A and HLA-B alleles for most subjects in the first cohort. Linkage disequilibrium might explain the correlated functional status among segregating V segments, but an unknown experimental factor could not be ruled out. At a false discovery rate of 0.05, a later analysis linked some 17,000 TCR beta sequences to specific HLA alleles. In a later analysis, several top co-occurrence clusters were reported to appear linked to parvovirus B19, influenza, CMV and Epstein-Barr virus. In vitro tests confirmed that a few of the cytomegalovirus-associated TCR beta chains recognize cytomegalovirus antigens. The study gave a list of around 170 TCR beta chains associated with cytomegalovirus.

The chain joins TRBV7-2 to TRBJ2-5; TRBD2 aligns with 9 central bases. The specimen was PBMCs. The sequence came from a woman aged 45-65 years in good health and CMV-seronegative. The nucleotides read TGTGCCAGCAGCTTAACCTTCCCGAGCTTGGGCGGGAGGGGAGAGACCCAGTACTTC. It is translated as CASSLTFPSLGGRGETQYF. Here the CDR3 is joined to the reference TRBV7-2 and TRBJ2-5 genes, and the full variable domain is: GAGVSQSPSNKVTEKGKDVELRCDPISGHTALYWYRQSLGQGLEFLIYFQGNSAPDKSGLPSDRFSAERTGGSVSTLTIQRTQQEDSAVYLCASSLTFPSLGGRGETQYFGPGTRLLVL.